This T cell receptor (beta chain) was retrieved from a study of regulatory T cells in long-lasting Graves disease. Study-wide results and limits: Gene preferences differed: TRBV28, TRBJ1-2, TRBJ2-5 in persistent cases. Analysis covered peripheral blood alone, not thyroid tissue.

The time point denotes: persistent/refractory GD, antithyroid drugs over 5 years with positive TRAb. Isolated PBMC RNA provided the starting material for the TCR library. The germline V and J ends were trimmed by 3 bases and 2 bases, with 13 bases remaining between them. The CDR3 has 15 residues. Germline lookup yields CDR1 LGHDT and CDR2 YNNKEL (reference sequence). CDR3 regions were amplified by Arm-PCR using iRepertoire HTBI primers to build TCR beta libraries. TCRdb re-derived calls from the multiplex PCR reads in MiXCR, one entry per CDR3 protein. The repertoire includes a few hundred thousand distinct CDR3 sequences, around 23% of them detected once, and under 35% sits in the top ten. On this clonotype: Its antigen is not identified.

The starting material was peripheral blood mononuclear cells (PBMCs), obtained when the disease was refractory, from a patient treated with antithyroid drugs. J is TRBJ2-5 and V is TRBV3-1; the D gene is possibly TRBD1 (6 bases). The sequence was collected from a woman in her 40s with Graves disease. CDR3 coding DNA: TGTGCCAGCAGCCATTTATCAGGGGTTCAAGAGACCCAGTACTTC. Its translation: CASSHLSGVQETQYF.